Presented here are 27 T cell receptor beta chains from one specimen sequenced in a study of early T cells in non-severe SARS-CoV-2 infection. One entry per CDR3 protein results from TCRdb running MiXCR on the 5' RACE reads. The sample has about 66,000 distinct CDR3 sequences; roughly an eighth are singletons. The sample consisted of whole blood. The receptors were gathered from an adult who was a healthcare worker with PCR-confirmed SARS-CoV-2 infection or an uninfected control (not recorded which).

Only a few counts were recorded for this clonotype. V is TRBV3-1 and J is TRBJ1-1, with D possibly matching TRBD1 (5 bases). V was trimmed by 7 bases and J by 4 bases, leaving 13 bases between them. The CDR3 totals 13 residues. Germline V lookup: CDR1 LGHDT, CDR2 YNNKEL (reference sequence). The CDR3 DNA sequence: TGTGCCAGCACGACGGGGCGGGTCACTGAAGCTTTCTTT. Protein product: CASTTGRVTEAFF.

The CDR3 DNA reads TGTGCCAGTTACAGGGCAGGAGAGACCCAGTACTTC. It yields the protein CASYRAGETQYF. V and J are TRBV2 and TRBJ2-5, with TRBD1 as a possible D gene (6 bases). V dropped 9 bases and J dropped 4 bases, with 12 bases sitting between them. CDR1 is SNHLY, CDR2 FYNNEI, per germline. This CDR3 has 12 residues.

The chain employs TRBV29-1 and TRBJ2-3, with D unresolved. Between the trimmed V and J ends, which lost 3 bases and 0 bases, there was a span of 10 bases. In germline, CDR1 is SQVTM, CDR2 ANQGSEA. CDR3 length: 14 residues. The CDR3 loop reads CSVDPQASTDTQYF. The CDR3 nucleotides read TGCAGCGTTGATCCGCAGGCTAGCACAGATACGCAGTATTTT.

This clonotype was seen a handful of times. This chain joins TRBV6-2 or TRBV6-3 and TRBJ2-7; 11 bases are shared with TRBD2. V lost 6 bases, J lost 3 bases, and 4 bases stayed unmatched. This CDR3 is 14 amino acids long. CDR1 is MNHEY, CDR2 SVGEGT, per germline. The CDR3 spells CASRTSGSGYEQYF. In DNA form, the CDR3 reads TGTGCCAGCAGAACTAGCGGGAGTGGCTACGAGCAGTACTTC.

This chain joins TRBV7-2 and TRBJ1-3; no firm D call. This CDR3 contains 15 residues. Germline lookup yields CDR1 SGHTA and CDR2 FQGNSA. V lost 5 bases and J lost 0, with 11 bases in between. CDR3 loop: CASSREQSSGNTIYF. CDR3 coding DNA: TGTGCCAGCAGCAGAGAACAAAGCTCTGGAAACACCATATATTTT.

The chain carries TRBV2 and TRBJ2-3; 7 bases align to TRBD1. V shed 6 bases and J 1 base; nucleotides not matched to a gene: 16. The CDR3 is made up of 18 amino acids. CDR1 is SNHLY and CDR2 is FYNNEI in the germline V gene. The CDR3 loop reads CASSQRQGAVLGTDTQYF. The CDR3 DNA is TGTGCCAGCAGCCAGAGACAGGGAGCTGTCCTTGGCACAGATACGCAGTATTTT.

The CDR3 DNA reads TGTGCCAGCAGTGGAGGGGACTTCTCTGGGGCCAACGTCCTGACTTTC. This encodes CASSGGDFSGANVLTF. The chain uses TRBV6-1 and TRBJ2-6; D is possibly TRBD2 (6 bases). The CDR3 length is 16 residues. Germline CDR1 MNHNS, CDR2 SASEGT. V gave up 4 bases and J gave up 0 bases, with 10 bases separating them.

This clonotype was recorded many times. The chain combines TRBV7-9 with TRBJ2-3; 9 bases match TRBD1. V lost 3 bases to trimming and J lost 2 bases; unmatched junction nucleotides: 9. The CDR3 has 17 residues. CDR1 is SEHNR and CDR2 is FQNEAQ in the germline V gene (reference sequence). The CDR3 DNA reads as TGTGCCAGCAGCTTTTTGTTGGGGACAGGGACCACAGATACGCAGTATTTT. Protein sequence: CASSFLLGTGTTDTQYF.

This clonotype has only a few counts. The chain carries TRBV5-4 and TRBJ2-2, with 8 bases matching TRBD2. The CDR3 consists of 17 residues. The V gene end was trimmed by 6 bases and the J gene end by 4 bases; junction bases not matched to a gene: 14. Germline V CDR1 and CDR2: SGHNT, YYREEE (reference sequence). DNA for the CDR3: TGTGCCAGCACCCACCGGGGACGGGAGGGCCGCACCGGGGAGCTGTTTTTT. It translates to CASTHRGREGRTGELFF.

This clonotype was counted a few times. The V gene is TRBV24-1, the J gene TRBJ2-3; 7 bases are a match to TRBD1. The length of the CDR3 is 16 residues. V lost 2 bases, J lost 4 bases, and 8 bases stayed unmatched. Per germline, CDR1 KGHDR and CDR2 SFDVKD. CDR3 sequence: CATSDSKGGLSDTQYF. The CDR3 DNA is TGTGCCACCAGTGATTCAAAAGGGGGCCTATCAGATACGCAGTATTTT.

This clonotype has at least ten counts. J is TRBJ2-7 and V is TRBV11-2; TRBD1 matches at 8 bases. Trimming took 3 bases from V and 2 from J; bases not matched to a gene: 6. There are 15 residues in the CDR3. Germline values: CDR1 SGHAT, CDR2 FQNNGV. CDR3 loop: CASSFSGQGTYEQYF. The CDR3 DNA sequence: TGTGCCAGCAGCTTTTCCGGACAGGGAACCTACGAGCAGTACTTC. Full variable domain (rest looked up from reference TRBV11-2 and TRBJ2-7): EAGVAQSPRYKIIEKRQSVAFWCNPISGHATLYWYQQILGQGPKLLIQFQNNGVVDDSQLPKDRFSAERLKGVDSTLKIQPAKLEDSAVYLCASSFSGQGTYEQYFGPGTRLTVT.

There are a few counts of this clonotype. The rearrangement uses TRBV12-3 or TRBV12-4 and TRBJ2-1; TRBD2 aligns across 10 bases. This CDR3 region has 15 residues. Trimming took 7 bases from V and 4 from J; bases not matched to a gene: 7. DNA of the CDR3: TGTGCCAGCACCAGAACGGGACTAGCGTACAATGAGCAGTTCTTC. Encoded protein: CASTRTGLAYNEQFF.

This clonotype was observed a handful of times. This chain joins TRBV29-1 and TRBJ1-5; perhaps TRBD1 as D (5 bases). This CDR3 spans 14 amino acids. Trimming shortened V by 4 bases and J by 0 bases, and 10 bases separated the two germline ends. CDR1 SQVTM and CDR2 ANQGSEA come from the germline V gene. The CDR3 spells CSVVEGYSNQPQHF. CDR3 sequence (DNA): TGCAGCGTTGTGGAGGGGTATAGCAATCAGCCCCAGCATTTT.

This clonotype has more than one count but fewer than ten. The chain is built from TRBV5-1 and TRBJ2-3; D is perhaps TRBD2 (5 bases). This CDR3 has 13 amino acids. V was cut by 6 bases and J by 1 base, with 9 bases left in between. CDR1 SGHRS and CDR2 YFSETQ come from the germline V gene. The CDR3 sequence is CASNLGGTDTQYF. CDR3 coding DNA: TGCGCCAGCAACCTCGGGGGCACAGATACGCAGTATTTT.

The chain combines TRBV7-3 with TRBJ1-1, with TRBD1 matching over 8 bases. Germline V gene sequence: CDR1 SGHTA, CDR2 FQGTGA. V was pared by 5 bases and J by 6 bases, with 11 bases of the junction left unmatched. CDR3 length equals 15 residues. The CDR3 region is CASSPFTGGNAEAFF. Written as DNA, the CDR3 is TGTGCCAGCAGCCCATTTACAGGGGGAAACGCTGAAGCTTTCTTT.

This clonotype was seen more than once but under ten times. J is TRBJ1-2 and V is TRBV21-1; TRBD1 was called by the table and not checked on the DNA. TRBV21-1 is listed as a pseudogene. The CDR3 is made up of 17 amino acids. The CDR3, as DNA: TGTGCCAGCAGCATCTCGGGACAGGGAGAGGACAACTATGGCTACACCTTC. This gives the protein CASSISGQGEDNYGYTF.

In this sample, this clonotype turned up many times. The chain is built from TRBV11-2 and TRBJ2-5; weak D call: TRBD1 (6 bases). Germline CDR1 and CDR2: SGHAT and FQNNGV. V was pared by 5 bases and J by 2 bases, with 15 bases between. The CDR3 contains 15 residues. The CDR3 is CASSLRQAPQETQYF. The CDR3 DNA sequence: TGTGCCAGCAGCCTGCGACAGGCACCTCAAGAGACCCAGTACTTC.

The chain recombines TRBV14 with TRBJ2-1; TRBD2 matches at 11 bases. The CDR3 covers 16 residues. J was trimmed by 8 bases and V by 0 bases; bases with no gene match: 6. In germline, CDR1 is SGHDN, CDR2 FVKESK. The CDR3 sequence is CASSQDQTSGRYEQFF. The CDR3 nucleotides are TGTGCCAGCAGCCAAGATCAAACTAGCGGGAGATATGAGCAGTTCTTC. The full variable domain, with the rest looked up from reference TRBV14 and TRBJ2-1, is EAGVTQFPSHSVIEKGQTVTLRCDPISGHDNLYWYRRVMGKEIKFLLHFVKESKQDESGMPNNRFLAERTGGTYSTLKVQPAELEDSGVYFCASSQDQTSGRYEQFFGPGTRLTVL.

This clonotype was counted at least ten times. The rearrangement joins TRBV10-2 to TRBJ2-5; D gene uncertain. Germline values: CDR1 WSHSY, CDR2 SAAADI. The CDR3 has 11 amino acids. V shed 8 bases and J shed 5 bases, with 9 bases lying between them. The CDR3 region is CASGKFETQYF. The CDR3 DNA reads as TGCGCCAGCGGCAAGTTCGAGACCCAGTACTTC.

The chain employs TRBV6-1 and TRBJ2-7; 7 nucleotides agree with TRBD1. V lost 7 bases, J lost 2 bases, and 2 bases stayed unmatched. Germline V gene sequence: CDR1 MNHNS, CDR2 SASEGT. The CDR3 has 12 amino acids. The chain's CDR3 is CASNDRAYEQYF. As DNA, the CDR3 is TGTGCCAGCAATGACAGGGCCTACGAGCAGTACTTC.

This clonotype appeared a few times. The chain links TRBV28 to TRBJ2-5, with D possibly matching TRBD1 (5 bases). Trimming removed 3 bases from V and 5 bases from J, with 10 bases in between. The CDR3 totals 13 residues. Germline CDR1 MDHEN, CDR2 SYDVKM. The CDR3 loop is CASSFDREETQYF. The CDR3 DNA follows: TGTGCCAGCAGTTTCGACAGAGAGGAGACCCAGTACTTC.

The chain combines TRBV4-1 with TRBJ2-1; 9 positions agree with TRBD2. V trimming: 6 bases; J trimming: 8 bases; junction bases outside the gene matches: 5. This CDR3 contains 13 residues. Germline CDR1 and CDR2: MGHRA and YSYEKL. CDR3: CASSYRGGDEQFF. The CDR3 DNA reads TGCGCCAGCAGTTATCGCGGGGGGGATGAGCAGTTCTTC.

This clonotype was seen at least ten times. The chain is built from TRBV28 and TRBJ2-5; 7 bases map to TRBD2. The CDR3 contains 17 residues. The V segment lost 5 bases and the J segment 4 bases; nucleotides outside the gene matches: 16. The germline CDR1 and CDR2 sequences are MDHEN and SYDVKM. Here the CDR3 reads CASSPPFMAGVSETQYF. CDR3 coding DNA: TGTGCCAGCAGTCCCCCCTTTATGGCGGGAGTATCAGAGACCCAGTACTTC.

This clonotype was seen only a few times. The V and J genes are TRBV20-1 and TRBJ2-2; possibly TRBD2 for D (6 bases). The CDR3 extends over 12 amino acids. The germline V gene has CDR1 DFQATT and CDR2 SNEGSKA (reference sequence). Trimming removed 3 bases from V and 6 bases from J, with 8 bases in between. CDR3 in DNA: TGCAGTGCTAGTAGGGAGGCCGGGGAGCTGTTTTTT. It is translated as CSASREAGELFF.

This chain's CDR3 is CASRLAVTGELFF. As DNA, the CDR3 is TGTGCCAGCCGATTAGCGGTTACCGGGGAGCTGTTTTTT. The rearrangement links TRBV27 to TRBJ2-2; a weak D match, TRBD2 (6 bases). V was shortened by 8 bases and J by 5 bases, with 12 bases between the two germline ends. The CDR3 runs to 13 residues. Germline V gene sequence: CDR1 MNHEY, CDR2 SMNVEV (reference sequence).

J is TRBJ1-2 and V is TRBV29-1, with D unclear. V gave up 1 base and J gave up 8 bases, with 11 bases separating them. The CDR3 sequence is 12 residues long. The germline V gene has CDR1 SQVTM and CDR2 ANQGSEA. The CDR3 is CSVEGLTGGYTF. DNA for the CDR3: TGCAGCGTTGAAGGGCTTACGGGCGGCTACACCTTC.

The rearrangement uses TRBV20-1 and TRBJ2-3; D is undetermined. CDR3 length equals 14 residues. Germline V gene lookup returns CDR1 DFQATT and CDR2 SNEGSKA (reference sequence). V dropped 4 bases and J dropped 6 bases, with 17 bases sitting between them. The DNA of the CDR3 is TGCAGTGCTAAAGGCGTGCTCCAGAGGGATACGCAGTATTTT. This gives the protein CSAKGVLQRDTQYF.